One and the same sample provided the 27 T cell receptor beta chains below, sequenced in a study of untreated major depressive disorder. These TCRs are of unknown antigen specificity. Data came from immunoSEQ multiplex PCR; TCRdb stores just in-frame clones and leaves some out. The sample has some 25,000 clones; approximately 91% are singletons. Study outcomes and limitations: Depressed patients' CD4+ T cells carried increased TRBV05-01 (Vbeta 5.1) usage versus control CD4+ T cells.

Input material: CD4+ T cells from PBMCs. Receptor source: a woman younger than 45 with major depressive disorder.

J is TRBJ2-2 and V is TRBV11-3; 10 bases line up with TRBD2. CDR1 SGHNT and CDR2 YENEEA come from the germline V gene. The CDR3 extends over 16 amino acids. V was pared by 4 bases and J by 5 bases, with 7 bases of the junction left unmatched. CDR3 sequence: CASSSWTSGQTGELFF. DNA of the CDR3: TGTGCCAGCAGCTCCTGGACTAGCGGTCAAACCGGGGAGCTGTTTTTT.

This sequence joins TRBV7-8 and TRBJ2-7; D might be TRBD1 or TRBD2, each matching 6 bases. The CDR3 is made up of 18 amino acids. CDR1 and CDR2 from the germline V gene are SGHVS and FQNEAQ. The ends were cut back, 5 bases at V and 1 base at J, with 24 bases in the middle. CDR3 DNA: TGTGCCAGCAGCAACCCCTCCGGATGGCAGGGGAGGTCCTACGAGCAGTACTTC. Translation gives CASSNPSGWQGRSYEQYF.

The chain uses TRBV5-6 and TRBJ2-2, with D tentatively TRBD2 (5 bases). Trimming shortened V by 1 base and J by 4 bases, and 11 bases separated the two germline ends. This CDR3 is 15 amino acids long. Germline V CDR1 and CDR2: SGHDT, YYEEEE. This CDR3 is CASSLYTDFTGELFF. The CDR3 DNA reads TGTGCCAGCAGCTTGTATACGGACTTCACCGGGGAGCTGTTTTTT.

This sequence joins TRBV5-5 and TRBJ1-1; no reliable D call. V lost 1 base to trimming and J lost 1 base, with 5 bases between them. This CDR3 has 13 residues. Germline assignment: CDR1 SGHKS and CDR2 YYEKEE (reference sequence). The CDR3: CASSLWGNTEAFF. In DNA form, the CDR3 reads TGTGCCAGCAGCTTGTGGGGGAACACTGAAGCTTTCTTT.

The chain couples TRBV29-1 to TRBJ2-7; TRBD1 aligns across 9 bases. The CDR3 is made up of 14 amino acids. After removal of 2 bases from V and 11 bases from J, the junction contained 13 bases not matched to a gene. Germline values: CDR1 SQVTM, CDR2 ANQGSEA. The CDR3 nucleotides are TGCAGCGTTGAATCTTCCCAACAGGGGGCGGTGAAGTACTTC. As protein: CSVESSQQGAVKYF.

J is TRBJ1-2 and V is TRBV13; perhaps TRBD1 as D (5 bases). The germline V gene has CDR1 PRHDT and CDR2 FYEKMQ (reference sequence). The V end lost 7 bases, the J end lost 4 bases, and 13 bases lay between the germline ends. The CDR3 is 13 residues long. The CDR3 loop is CASMLGGTYGYTF. The CDR3 DNA reads TGTGCCAGCATGCTCGGGGGTACCTATGGCTACACCTTC.

This chain joins TRBV5-1 and TRBJ2-3; TRBD2 matches 9 bases. The CDR3 is 14 amino acids. CDR1 and CDR2 from the germline V gene are SGHRS and YFSETQ. The V and J ends lost 4 bases and 3 bases, in that order; junction bases with no gene match: 3. The CDR3 DNA reads as TGCGCCAGCAGCCAAGGACTAGCGACAGATACGCAGTATTTT. This encodes CASSQGLATDTQYF.

This CDR3 reads CASSPRAVSNQPQHF. The CDR3 DNA reads as TGCGCCAGCAGCCCTCGGGCTGTGAGCAATCAGCCCCAGCATTTT. J is TRBJ1-5 and V is TRBV4-1; unclear D gene. This CDR3 contains 15 residues. The V end lost 4 bases, the J end lost 1 base, and 11 bases lay between the germline ends. Germline V CDR1 and CDR2: MGHRA, YSYEKL.

This chain joins TRBV27 and TRBJ2-1, with 8 positions matching TRBD2. Trimming cost V 2 bases and J 7 bases; bases outside gene matches: 10. Germline values: CDR1 MNHEY, CDR2 SMNVEV (reference sequence). This CDR3 is built from 16 residues. The CDR3 protein is CASSLRMAGGGNEQFF. The CDR3 DNA reads as TGTGCCAGCAGTTTAAGAATGGCGGGGGGTGGGAATGAGCAGTTCTTC.

The rearrangement links TRBV7-3 to TRBJ2-7; TRBD1 or TRBD2 may be the D gene (5 bases each). CDR3 length: 13 amino acids. Looked up from germline, CDR1 is SGHTA and CDR2 is FQGTGA. Trimming stripped 3 bases from V and 5 bases from J, with 11 bases between. In nucleotides, the CDR3 is TGTGCCAGCAGCTTGGCGAGGGGCCACGAGCAGTACTTC. Its protein product is CASSLARGHEQYF.

The chain links TRBV4-3 to TRBJ2-1; maybe TRBD1 (6 bases). V lost 0 bases to trimming and J lost 5 bases, with 29 bases between them. The length of the CDR3 is 21 residues. Germline CDR1 reads LGHNA; CDR2 reads YSLEER. The CDR3 region has the DNA TGCGCCAGCAGCCAAGATGCGAGGATGGGGGCAGGGCCCTCCTTCGACAATGAGCAGTTCTTC. It is translated as CASSQDARMGAGPSFDNEQFF.

Worth noting for this clone: An end of the junction does not agree with germline; a read error may underlie this. The V gene is TRBV25-1, the J gene TRBJ1-1, with D maybe TRBD1 (5 bases). The germline gives CDR1 MGHDK, CDR2 SYGVNS. The CDR3 contains 14 residues. DNA of the CDR3: TGTGCCAGCAGCGAATCCGGGGACCACGGGGAAGCTTTCTTT. Translation: CASSESGDHGEAFF.

This clone has just one count. The chain employs TRBV7-9 and TRBJ2-1; a weak D match, TRBD2 (7 bases). Per the germline V gene, CDR1 is SEHNR and CDR2 is FQNEAQ (reference sequence). The CDR3 is 15 residues long. V lost 6 bases and J 13 bases, leaving 25 bases between the germline ends. CDR3 nucleotides: TGTGCCAGCAGTCGAGGGAGGGTGGGGACATCGGATCAGTTCTTC. It translates to CASSRGRVGTSDQFF.

This chain uses TRBV27 with TRBJ2-7, with 13 nucleotides matching TRBD2. The CDR3 is 15 residues long. V shed 5 bases, J shed 3 bases, and the junction held 4 bases outside the gene matches. Germline V gives CDR1 MNHEY, CDR2 SMNVEV (reference sequence). CDR3 residues: CASSPRLAGGYEQYF. The DNA for the CDR3 is TGTGCCAGCAGTCCGCGACTAGCGGGAGGCTACGAGCAGTACTTC.

This clone was seen only once. The J gene is TRBJ1-5, the V gene TRBV6-5; D is unclear. The V gene's germline CDR1 is MNHEY and CDR2 SVGAGI. This CDR3 contains 15 residues. Deletions cut 3 bases from V and 7 bases from J, with 16 bases between. The CDR3 DNA reads as TGTGCCAGCAGTTATAGTACAGCTTTGGACCAGCCCCAGCATTTT. It encodes CASSYSTALDQPQHF.

This clone has more than one count but fewer than ten. In nucleotides, the CDR3 is TGTGCCAGCAGCCCACAGCTCCGGTGGAACACTGAAGCTTTCTTT. It is translated as CASSPQLRWNTEAFF. The rearrangement uses TRBV7-2 and TRBJ1-1; D gene uncertain. In germline, CDR1 is SGHTA, CDR2 FQGNSA. The CDR3 totals 15 residues. The V gene lost 5 bases and the J gene lost 1 base, with 14 bases spanning the gap.

The J gene is TRBJ2-3, the V gene TRBV18; TRBD1 agrees at 7 bases. With V trimmed by 3 bases and J by 0 bases, 3 bases remained unmatched. CDR1 and CDR2 from the germline V gene are KGHSH and LQKENI. There are 15 residues in the CDR3. The CDR3 spells CASSPKQGSTDTQYF. In DNA form, the CDR3 reads TGTGCCAGCTCACCCAAACAGGGGAGCACAGATACGCAGTATTTT.

The CDR3 spells CASSLEGAGELFF. CDR3 coding DNA: TGCGCCAGCAGCTTGGAGGGGGCCGGGGAGCTGTTTTTT. V usage is TRBV5-1 and J usage is TRBJ2-2, with TRBD1 as a possible D gene (6 bases). The CDR3 consists of 13 residues. Germline V gene data show CDR1 as SGHRS and CDR2 as YFSETQ. Trimming took off 0 bases at V and 6 bases at J, with 6 bases between the two ends.

The J gene is TRBJ1-1, the V gene TRBV4-1, with a tentative D call TRBD1 (6 bases). Germline V gives CDR1 MGHRA, CDR2 YSYEKL. The V gene lost 4 bases and the J gene lost 1 base, with 10 bases spanning the gap. This CDR3 has 14 amino acids. The CDR3 sequence: CASSLGQKNTEAFF. The CDR3 coding sequence is TGCGCCAGCAGCCTCGGACAGAAGAACACTGAAGCTTTCTTT.

The V gene is TRBV30, the J gene TRBJ2-7; a possible D gene is TRBD2 (5 bases). This CDR3 comprises 15 residues. Germline lookup yields CDR1 GTSNPN and CDR2 SVGIG (reference sequence). Trimming took 4 bases from V and 3 from J, leaving 19 bases between them. The CDR3: CAWKPGGRHYYEQYF. CDR3 sequence (DNA): TGTGCCTGGAAGCCCGGCGGGCGACATTACTACGAGCAGTACTTC.

The rearrangement joins TRBV4-3 to TRBJ2-7; unclear D gene. Trimming pared 4 bases from V and 3 bases from J, leaving 16 bases between. The CDR3 consists of 15 residues. CDR1 is LGHNA, CDR2 YSLEER, per germline. CDR3 bases: TGCGCCAGCAGCCTCCATCAACGGGCTGACTACGAGCAGTACTTC. Translating gives CASSLHQRADYEQYF.

The chain couples TRBV10-3 to TRBJ2-7, with TRBD2 matching 7 bases. Losses at the gene ends were 4 bases for V and 1 base for J; bases not matched to a gene: 4. This CDR3 is built from 14 residues. From germline, CDR1 is ENHRY and CDR2 SYGVKD. CDR3 amino acids: CAISATSRSYEQYF. DNA of the CDR3: TGTGCCATCAGTGCGACTAGCCGATCCTACGAGCAGTACTTC.

The chain recombines TRBV7-2 with TRBJ2-5; D is unresolved. Trimming removed 6 bases from V and 1 base from J, with 9 bases in between. The CDR3 totals 13 residues. Per germline, CDR1 SGHTA and CDR2 FQGNSA. CDR3 in DNA: TGTGCCAGCAGAACGAGCATCCAAGAGACCCAGTACTTC. It translates to CASRTSIQETQYF.

V usage is TRBV7-2 and J usage is TRBJ1-2, with D hard to call. The CDR3 contains 14 residues. Germline CDR1 is SGHTA and CDR2 is FQGNSA. The V end was cut by 4 bases, the J end by 3 bases, with 12 bases between. CDR3 in DNA: TGTGCCAGCAGCTCTCTTGCAAGCTACTATGGCTACACCTTC. This codes for CASSSLASYYGYTF.

The chain couples TRBV7-2 to TRBJ2-7, with unresolved D. Germline lookup yields CDR1 SGHTA and CDR2 FQGNSA. The CDR3 runs to 14 residues. V was trimmed by 5 bases and J by 0 bases, leaving 11 bases between them. DNA for the CDR3: TGTGCCAGCAGCATCAACTTTGGCTCCTACGAGCAGTACTTC. As protein: CASSINFGSYEQYF.

The chain recombines TRBV18 with TRBJ2-2; D gene unclear. Trimming pared 0 bases from V and 3 bases from J, leaving 8 bases between. This CDR3 has 15 amino acids. Germline V CDR1 and CDR2: KGHSH, LQKENI. The CDR3 region is CASSPPGRDTGELFF. CDR3 sequence (DNA): TGTGCCAGCTCACCACCGGGCAGAGACACCGGGGAGCTGTTTTTT.

The rearrangement uses TRBV19 and TRBJ2-3; TRBD2 agrees at 10 bases. The trim removed 3 bases at V and 2 bases at J, leaving 8 bases unmatched. The germline V gene has CDR1 LNHDA and CDR2 SQIVND (reference sequence). The CDR3 is 17 residues long. The CDR3 coding sequence is TGTGCCAGTAGTATGCAGTGGACTAGCGGATACACAGATACGCAGTATTTT. This translates into CASSMQWTSGYTDTQYF.